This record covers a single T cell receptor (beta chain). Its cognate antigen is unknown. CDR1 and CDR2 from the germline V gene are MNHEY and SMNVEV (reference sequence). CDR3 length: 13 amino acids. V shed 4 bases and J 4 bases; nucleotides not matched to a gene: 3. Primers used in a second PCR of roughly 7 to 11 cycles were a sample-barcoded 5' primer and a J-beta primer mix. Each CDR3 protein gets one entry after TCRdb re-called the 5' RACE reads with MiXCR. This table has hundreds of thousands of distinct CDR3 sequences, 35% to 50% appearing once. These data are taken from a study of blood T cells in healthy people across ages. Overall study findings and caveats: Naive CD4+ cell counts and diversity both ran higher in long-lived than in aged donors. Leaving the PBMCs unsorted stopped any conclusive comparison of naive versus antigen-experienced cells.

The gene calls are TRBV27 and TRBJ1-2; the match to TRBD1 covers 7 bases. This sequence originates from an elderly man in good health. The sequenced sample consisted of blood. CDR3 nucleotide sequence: TGTGCCAGCAGTTCCCGGGACAGCTATGGCTACACCTTC. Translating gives CASSSRDSYGYTF.